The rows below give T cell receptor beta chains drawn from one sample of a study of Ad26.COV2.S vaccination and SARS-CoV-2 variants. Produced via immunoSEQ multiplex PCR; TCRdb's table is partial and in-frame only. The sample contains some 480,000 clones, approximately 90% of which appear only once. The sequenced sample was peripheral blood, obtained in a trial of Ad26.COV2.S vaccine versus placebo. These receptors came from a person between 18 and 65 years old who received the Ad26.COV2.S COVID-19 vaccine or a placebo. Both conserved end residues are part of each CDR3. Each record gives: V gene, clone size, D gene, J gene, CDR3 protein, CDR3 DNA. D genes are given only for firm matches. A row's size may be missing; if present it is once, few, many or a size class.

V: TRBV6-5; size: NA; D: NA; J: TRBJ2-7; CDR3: CASRNLGEQYF; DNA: TGTGCCAGCAGGAACTTGGGCGAGCAGTACTTC
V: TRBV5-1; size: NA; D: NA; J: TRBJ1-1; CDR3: CASSFTTRLNTEAFF; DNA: TGCGCCAGCAGCTTCACGACACGTTTGAACACTGAAGCTTTCTTT
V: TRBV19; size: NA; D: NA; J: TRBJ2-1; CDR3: CATGRVDVVYNEQFF; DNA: TGTGCCACTGGACGGGTGGACGTGGTGTACAATGAGCAGTTCTTC
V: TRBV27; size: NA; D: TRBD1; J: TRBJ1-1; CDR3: CASSLWGQQNTEAFF; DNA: TGTGCCAGCAGTCTATGGGGACAGCAGAACACTGAAGCTTTCTTT
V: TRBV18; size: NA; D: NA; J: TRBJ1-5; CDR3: CASSPGTGTLDGQHF; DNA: TGTGCCAGCTCACCGGGCACCGGGACGCTAGATGGACAGCATTTT
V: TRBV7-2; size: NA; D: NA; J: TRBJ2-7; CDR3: CASSTRRKSSYEQYF; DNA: TGTGCCAGCAGTACCAGACGCAAGAGCTCCTACGAGCAGTACTTC
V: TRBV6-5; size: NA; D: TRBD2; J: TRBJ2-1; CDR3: CASISGRSYNEQFF; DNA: TGTGCCAGCATCAGCGGGAGGTCCTACAATGAGCAGTTCTTC
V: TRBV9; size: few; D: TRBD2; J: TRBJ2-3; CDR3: CASSEGTNTDTQYF; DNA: TGTGCCAGCAGCGAGGGGACTAACACAGATACGCAGTATTTT
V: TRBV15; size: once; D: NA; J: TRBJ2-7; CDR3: CATSREGRRSTYEQYF; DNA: TGTGCCACCAGCAGAGAGGGCAGAAGGTCCACCTACGAGCAGTACTTC
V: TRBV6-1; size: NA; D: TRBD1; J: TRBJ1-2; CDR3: CASSDRDRKPYGYTF; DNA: TGTGCCAGCAGTGACCGGGACAGAAAGCCCTATGGCTACACCTTC
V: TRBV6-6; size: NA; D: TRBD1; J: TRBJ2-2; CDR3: CAASGGFTGELFF; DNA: TGTGCCGCCTCAGGGGGCTTCACCGGGGAGCTGTTTTTT
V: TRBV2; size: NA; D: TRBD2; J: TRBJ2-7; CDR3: CASSDGLAGTYEQYF; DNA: TGTGCCAGCAGTGATGGACTAGCGGGCACCTACGAGCAGTACTTC
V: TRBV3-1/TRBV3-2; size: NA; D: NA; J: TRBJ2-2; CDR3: CASSQVGSTRQTGELFF; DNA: TGTGCCAGCAGCCAAGTCGGGTCCACACGGCAAACCGGGGAGCTGTTTTTT
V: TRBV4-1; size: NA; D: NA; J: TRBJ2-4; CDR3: CASSQESLAKNIQYF; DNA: TGCGCCAGCAGCCAAGAATCTCTAGCCAAAAACATTCAGTACTTC
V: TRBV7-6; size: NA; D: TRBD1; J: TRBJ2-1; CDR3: CASSLTHRDRVYNEQFF; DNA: TGTGCCAGCAGCTTAACCCACCGGGACAGGGTCTACAATGAGCAGTTCTTC
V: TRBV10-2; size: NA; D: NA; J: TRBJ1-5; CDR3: CASSDSRGNQPQHF; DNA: TGCGCCAGCAGTGACTCCAGGGGCAATCAGCCCCAGCATTTT
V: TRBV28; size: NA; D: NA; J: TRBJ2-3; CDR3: CASTPLGGGLTDTQYF; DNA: TGTGCCAGCACCCCCTTGGGTGGGGGACTCACAGATACGCAGTATTTT
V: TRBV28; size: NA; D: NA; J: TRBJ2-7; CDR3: CASSLTYEQYF; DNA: TGTGCCAGCAGTCTAACATACGAGCAGTACTTC
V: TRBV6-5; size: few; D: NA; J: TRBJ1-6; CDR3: CASSYSGGPNSPLHF; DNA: TGTGCCAGCAGTTACTCGGGGGGCCCGAATTCACCCCTCCACTTT
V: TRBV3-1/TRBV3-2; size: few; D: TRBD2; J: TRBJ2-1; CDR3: CASSQEPQGMGGRTRGNEQFF; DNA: TGTGCCAGCAGCCAAGAGCCGCAGGGGATGGGCGGGAGGACGAGGGGCAATGAGCAGTTCTTC
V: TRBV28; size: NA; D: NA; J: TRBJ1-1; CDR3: CASPPAGSMNTEAFF; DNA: TGTGCCAGCCCTCCGGCAGGCTCCATGAACACTGAAGCTTTCTTT
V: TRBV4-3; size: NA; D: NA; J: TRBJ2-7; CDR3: CASSQDGGPYEQYF; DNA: TGCGCCAGCAGCCAAGATGGGGGGCCCTACGAGCAGTACTTC
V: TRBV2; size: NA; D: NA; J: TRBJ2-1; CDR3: CASSRLNEQFF; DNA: TGTGCCAGCAGTAGACTCAATGAGCAGTTCTTC
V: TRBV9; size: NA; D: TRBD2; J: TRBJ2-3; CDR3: CASSVQLAGPTDTQYF; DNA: TGTGCCAGCAGCGTCCAACTAGCGGGACCCACAGATACGCAGTATTTT
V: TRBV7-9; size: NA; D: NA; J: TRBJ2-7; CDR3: CASSPTRGKSYEQYF; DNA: TGTGCCAGCAGCCCAACGAGGGGCAAGTCCTACGAGCAGTACTTC
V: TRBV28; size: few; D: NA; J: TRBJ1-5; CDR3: CASSLSLAGNQPQHF; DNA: TGTGCCAGCAGTTTAAGTTTGGCGGGCAATCAGCCCCAGCATTTT
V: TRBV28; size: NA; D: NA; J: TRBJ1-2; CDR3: CASSLLTRAPRDYGYTF; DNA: TGTGCCAGCAGTTTACTTACCAGGGCCCCCCGGGACTATGGCTACACCTTC
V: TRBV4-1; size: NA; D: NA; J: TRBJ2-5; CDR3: CASSHPSPKGVQETQYF; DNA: TGCGCCAGCAGCCACCCCTCCCCAAAGGGGGTGCAAGAGACCCAGTACTTC
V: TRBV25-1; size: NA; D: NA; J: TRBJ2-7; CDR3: CASGERWVQYF; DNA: TGTGCCAGCGGAGAACGTTGGGTGCAGTACTTC
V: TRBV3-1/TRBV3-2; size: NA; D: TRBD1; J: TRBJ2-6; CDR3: CASSQRRQGAPGANVLTF; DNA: TGTGCCAGCAGCCAACGCCGACAGGGGGCGCCTGGGGCCAACGTCCTGACTTTC
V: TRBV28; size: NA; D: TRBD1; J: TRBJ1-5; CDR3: CASSLRQGAAGQPQHF; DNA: TGTGCCAGCAGTTTACGACAGGGGGCAGCAGGTCAGCCCCAGCATTTT
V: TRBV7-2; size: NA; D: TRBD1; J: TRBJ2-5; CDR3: CASSSYRGAGTQYF; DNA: TGTGCCAGCAGCTCGTACAGGGGGGCAGGGACCCAGTACTTC
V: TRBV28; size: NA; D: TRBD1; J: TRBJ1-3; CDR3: CASRPGQGGNTIYF; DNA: TGTGCCAGCAGGCCGGGACAGGGGGGAAACACCATATATTTT
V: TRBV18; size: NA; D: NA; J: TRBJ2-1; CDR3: CASSPRGTAEQFF; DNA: TGTGCCAGCTCACCGCGCGGAACGGCTGAGCAGTTCTTC
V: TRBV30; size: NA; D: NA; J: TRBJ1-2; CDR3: CAWSSGRDYGYTF; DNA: TGTGCCTGGAGTAGTGGTCGGGACTATGGCTACACCTTC
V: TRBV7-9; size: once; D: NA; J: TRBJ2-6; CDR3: CASSLGVGMESGANVLTF; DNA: TGTGCCAGCAGCTTAGGTGTGGGGATGGAATCTGGGGCCAACGTCCTGACTTTC
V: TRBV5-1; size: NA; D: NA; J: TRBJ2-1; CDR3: CASSLNWHLEQFF; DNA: TGCGCCAGCAGCTTGAATTGGCACCTCGAGCAGTTCTTC
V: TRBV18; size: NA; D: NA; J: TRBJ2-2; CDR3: CASSLGTETGELFF; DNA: TGTGCCAGCTCCCTAGGGACGGAAACCGGGGAGCTGTTTTTT
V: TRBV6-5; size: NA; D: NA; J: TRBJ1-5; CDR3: CASATTLGGQPQHF; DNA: TGTGCCAGCGCCACCACGTTGGGCGGTCAGCCCCAGCATTTT
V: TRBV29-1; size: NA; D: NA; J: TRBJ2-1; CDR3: CSVEARITYNEQFF; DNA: TGCAGCGTTGAAGCACGAATCACCTACAATGAGCAGTTCTTC
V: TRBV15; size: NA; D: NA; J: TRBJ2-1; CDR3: CATSRGGRYDEQFF; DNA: TGTGCCACCAGCAGAGGGGGGAGGTATGATGAGCAGTTCTTC
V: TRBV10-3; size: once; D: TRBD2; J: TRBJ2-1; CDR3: CAIRKREGIDEQFF; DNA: TGTGCCATCAGAAAGCGGGAGGGTATCGATGAGCAGTTCTTC
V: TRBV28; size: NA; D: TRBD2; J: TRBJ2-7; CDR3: CASMAGGISYEQYF; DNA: TGTGCCAGCATGGCGGGGGGGATCTCCTACGAGCAGTACTTC
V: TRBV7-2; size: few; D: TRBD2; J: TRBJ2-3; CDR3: CASSKWTSLNEGYF; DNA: TGTGCCAGCAGCAAATGGACTAGCCTTAACGAGGGGTATTTT
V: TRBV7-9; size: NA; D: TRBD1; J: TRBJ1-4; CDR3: CASSLGQGGTNEKLFF; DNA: TGTGCCAGCAGCCTCGGGCAGGGGGGGACTAATGAAAAACTGTTTTTT
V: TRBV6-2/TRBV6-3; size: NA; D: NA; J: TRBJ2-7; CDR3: CASSYLSRARGGFVLHEQYF; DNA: TGTGCCAGCAGTTATCTCTCACGCGCCAGGGGCGGGTTTGTATTGCACGAGCAGTACTTC